These T cell receptor beta chains were read from a single sample in a study of T cell repertoires in cytomegalovirus infection. TCRdb used MiXCR to reprocess the reads, holding one entry per CDR3 protein. The table has 500,000 or so distinct CDR3 sequences, approximately 16% seen once; the top ten hold roughly a quarter. Sequenced material: CD8+ T cells from PBMCs. The receptors were gathered from a human donor in good health (CMV status not recorded). Some clones in this sample may be carry-over from other donors' samples. CDR3s include the opening cysteine and the closing phenylalanine or tryptophan. Fields, in order: clone size, V gene, J gene, D gene, CDR3 protein, CDR3 DNA. The D gene is left open where the match is weak. The size entry is marked missing in some rows and otherwise reads once, few, many or a size class.

clone_size: few
v_call: TRBV11-2
j_call: TRBJ2-7
d_call: -
cdr3_aa: CASSPGDIYEQYF
cdr3_nt: TGTGCCAGCAGCCCCGGGGACATCTACGAGCAGTACTTC

clone_size: -
v_call: TRBV9
j_call: TRBJ1-1
d_call: -
cdr3_aa: CASSVGEGWGTEAFF
cdr3_nt: TGTGCCAGCAGCGTAGGGGAGGGCTGGGGCACTGAAGCTTTCTTT

clone_size: many
v_call: TRBV5-6
j_call: TRBJ2-1
d_call: TRBD1
cdr3_aa: CASSVSGTGVNEQFF
cdr3_nt: TGTGCCAGCAGCGTGTCCGGGACAGGGGTCAATGAGCAGTTCTTC

clone_size: -
v_call: TRBV6-2/TRBV6-3
j_call: TRBJ2-7
d_call: -
cdr3_aa: CASTRPDFPYEQYF
cdr3_nt: TGTGCCAGCACCAGGCCGGATTTTCCCTACGAGCAGTACTTC

clone_size: many
v_call: TRBV7-9
j_call: TRBJ2-2
d_call: TRBD1
cdr3_aa: CASRPKAQGNGELFF
cdr3_nt: TGTGCCAGCAGACCTAAGGCACAGGGGAACGGGGAGCTGTTTTTT

clone_size: many
v_call: TRBV11-2
j_call: TRBJ1-1
d_call: TRBD1
cdr3_aa: CASSPKDSGTGWTEAFF
cdr3_nt: TGTGCCAGCAGCCCGAAGGACTCCGGGACAGGGTGGACTGAAGCTTTCTTT

clone_size: few
v_call: TRBV5-5
j_call: TRBJ2-2
d_call: TRBD1
cdr3_aa: CASSRDRLSNTGELFF
cdr3_nt: TGTGCCAGCAGCCGGGACAGGCTTTCGAACACCGGGGAGCTGTTTTTT

clone_size: few
v_call: TRBV4-2
j_call: TRBJ2-3
d_call: -
cdr3_aa: CASSQDPGLTDTQYF
cdr3_nt: TGTGCCAGCAGCCAAGACCCGGGTCTCACAGATACGCAGTATTTT

clone_size: few
v_call: TRBV4-1
j_call: TRBJ2-7
d_call: TRBD1
cdr3_aa: CASSPGTGNSYEQYF
cdr3_nt: TGCGCCAGCAGCCCCGGGACAGGGAACTCCTACGAGCAGTACTTC

clone_size: many
v_call: TRBV28
j_call: TRBJ1-1
d_call: TRBD1
cdr3_aa: CASSYPGTGGTEAFF
cdr3_nt: TGTGCCAGCAGTTATCCCGGGACAGGGGGTACTGAAGCTTTCTTT

clone_size: few
v_call: TRBV7-6
j_call: TRBJ1-6
d_call: -
cdr3_aa: CASSLGGHSPLHF
cdr3_nt: TGTGCCAGCAGCTTAGGGGGTCATTCACCCCTCCACTTT

clone_size: -
v_call: TRBV6-5
j_call: TRBJ2-7
d_call: -
cdr3_aa: CASSYGEGYEQYF
cdr3_nt: TGTGCCAGCAGTTACGGAGAAGGCTACGAGCAGTACTTC

clone_size: many
v_call: TRBV12-5
j_call: TRBJ2-3
d_call: -
cdr3_aa: CASGLVAFGTQYF
cdr3_nt: TGTGCTAGTGGTTTGGTAGCGTTTGGTACGCAGTATTTT

clone_size: many
v_call: TRBV12-3/TRBV12-4
j_call: TRBJ2-1
d_call: -
cdr3_aa: CASSSDSFHNEQFF
cdr3_nt: TGTGCCAGCAGTTCGGACTCTTTCCACAATGAGCAGTTCTTC

clone_size: -
v_call: TRBV6-2/TRBV6-3
j_call: TRBJ2-3
d_call: TRBD2
cdr3_aa: CASSPGLAGGLGDTQYF
cdr3_nt: TGTGCCAGCAGCCCCGGACTAGCGGGGGGGTTGGGAGATACGCAGTATTTT

clone_size: few
v_call: TRBV5-1
j_call: TRBJ1-2
d_call: TRBD1
cdr3_aa: CASSLYRGYGYTF
cdr3_nt: TGCGCCAGCAGCTTGTACAGGGGGTACGGCTACACCTTC

clone_size: many
v_call: TRBV27
j_call: TRBJ1-4
d_call: -
cdr3_aa: CASSFSMGDAREEKLFF
cdr3_nt: TGTGCCAGCAGTTTTTCGATGGGGGACGCACGGGAGGAAAAACTGTTTTTT

clone_size: few
v_call: TRBV7-9
j_call: TRBJ2-7
d_call: -
cdr3_aa: CASSGWGSNYEQYF
cdr3_nt: TGTGCCAGCAGCGGGTGGGGTTCTAACTACGAGCAGTACTTC

clone_size: -
v_call: TRBV28
j_call: TRBJ2-5
d_call: TRBD1
cdr3_aa: CASTYSDRVGETQYF
cdr3_nt: TGTGCCAGCACCTACTCGGACAGGGTGGGAGAGACCCAGTACTTC

clone_size: many
v_call: TRBV28
j_call: TRBJ2-1
d_call: -
cdr3_aa: CASSPAGGWRESKDEQFF
cdr3_nt: TGTGCCAGCAGTCCAGCAGGGGGATGGCGGGAGAGTAAGGATGAGCAGTTCTTC

clone_size: -
v_call: TRBV15
j_call: TRBJ2-2
d_call: -
cdr3_aa: CATSSHRVTGELFF
cdr3_nt: TGTGCCACCAGCAGCCACAGGGTAACCGGGGAGCTGTTTTTT

clone_size: -
v_call: TRBV5-1
j_call: TRBJ2-7
d_call: -
cdr3_aa: CASTPVDGEQYF
cdr3_nt: TGCGCCAGCACCCCGGTCGACGGCGAGCAGTACTTC

clone_size: few
v_call: TRBV29-1
j_call: TRBJ2-1
d_call: TRBD1
cdr3_aa: CSVDFLSRSTPDRAIERSYNEQFF
cdr3_nt: TGCAGCGTTGACTTCCTTTCTCGGTCCACCCCGGACAGGGCAATAGAACGCTCCTACAATGAGCAGTTCTTC

clone_size: many
v_call: TRBV14
j_call: TRBJ1-2
d_call: TRBD1
cdr3_aa: CASSARTGALFYGYTF
cdr3_nt: TGTGCCAGCAGCGCCCGGACAGGGGCCCTCTTCTATGGCTACACCTTC

clone_size: many
v_call: TRBV7-6
j_call: TRBJ1-5
d_call: TRBD1
cdr3_aa: CASSPDSRGLQPQHF
cdr3_nt: TGTGCCAGCAGTCCCGACTCCAGGGGGCTTCAGCCCCAGCATTTT

clone_size: -
v_call: TRBV5-1
j_call: TRBJ1-2
d_call: TRBD1
cdr3_aa: CASSFEPPGQVSLKGGYTF
cdr3_nt: TGCGCCAGCAGCTTTGAACCGCCGGGACAGGTCTCCCTGAAGGGAGGCTACACCTTC

clone_size: once
v_call: TRBV13
j_call: TRBJ2-5
d_call: -
cdr3_aa: CASSTRGKTQYF
cdr3_nt: TGTGCCAGCAGCACCAGGGGTAAGACCCAGTACTTC

clone_size: many
v_call: TRBV7-8
j_call: TRBJ2-3
d_call: TRBD2
cdr3_aa: CASSLVILAGSTDTQYF
cdr3_nt: TGTGCCAGCAGCTTAGTCATACTAGCGGGGAGCACAGATACGCAGTATTTT

clone_size: many
v_call: TRBV7-6
j_call: TRBJ1-1
d_call: -
cdr3_aa: CASTTGGSNTEAFF
cdr3_nt: TGTGCCAGCACCACGGGTGGGTCGAACACTGAAGCTTTCTTT

clone_size: many
v_call: TRBV7-6
j_call: TRBJ1-1
d_call: -
cdr3_aa: CASSLSVGPNTEAFF
cdr3_nt: TGTGCCAGCAGCTTATCCGTCGGGCCGAACACTGAAGCTTTCTTT

clone_size: many
v_call: TRBV7-9
j_call: TRBJ2-1
d_call: -
cdr3_aa: CASSPRKDEQFF
cdr3_nt: TGTGCCAGCAGCCCCCGGAAAGATGAGCAGTTCTTC